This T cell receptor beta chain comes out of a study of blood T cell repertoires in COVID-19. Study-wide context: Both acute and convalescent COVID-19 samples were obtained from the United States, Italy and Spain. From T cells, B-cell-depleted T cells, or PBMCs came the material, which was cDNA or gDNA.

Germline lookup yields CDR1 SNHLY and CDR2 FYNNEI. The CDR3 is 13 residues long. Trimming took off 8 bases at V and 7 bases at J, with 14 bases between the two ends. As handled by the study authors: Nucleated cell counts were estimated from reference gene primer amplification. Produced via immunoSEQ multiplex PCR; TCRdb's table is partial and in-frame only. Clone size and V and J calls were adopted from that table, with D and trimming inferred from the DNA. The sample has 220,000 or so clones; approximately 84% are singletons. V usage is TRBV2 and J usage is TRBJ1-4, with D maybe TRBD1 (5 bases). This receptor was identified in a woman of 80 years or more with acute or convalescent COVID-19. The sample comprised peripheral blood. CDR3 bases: TGTGCCAGCCGGGGGGAGCGTGGTGAAAAACTGTTTTTT. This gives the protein CASRGERGEKLFF.